The 13 T cell receptor beta chains below come from one sample, sequenced in a study of blood T cells in healthy people across ages. PCR was performed a second time for about 6 to 12 cycles using a sample-barcoded 5' primer and a J-beta primer mix. In TCRdb, the 5' RACE reads were re-called with MiXCR into one record per CDR3 protein. The table shows about a million distinct CDR3 sequences, with approximately 50% occurring only once. The sample consisted of blood. The receptors derive from a woman aged 55-75 years in good health.

The CDR3 DNA reads as TGCGCCAGCAGCCACAGGGTCCGAGAGACCCAGTACTTC. Protein: CASSHRVRETQYF. The rearrangement links TRBV4-1 to TRBJ2-5, with D tentatively TRBD1 (5 bases). V was shortened by 3 bases and J by 4 bases, with 9 bases between the two germline ends. Germline loops: CDR1 MGHRA, CDR2 YSYEKL. The CDR3 covers 13 residues.

The gene calls are TRBV9 and TRBJ2-3, with TRBD2 matching over 10 bases. CDR3 length: 17 residues. V lost 3 bases, J lost 5 bases, and 12 bases stayed unmatched. Germline CDR1 is SGDLS and CDR2 is YYNGEE. This CDR3 reads CASSGTLKREGRDTQYF. The CDR3 nucleotides read TGTGCCAGCAGCGGGACCCTCAAGCGGGAGGGGAGAGATACGCAGTATTTT.

The chain links TRBV7-2 to TRBJ1-2, with unresolved D. This CDR3 is built from 13 residues. V was trimmed by 3 bases and J by 8 bases, leaving 13 bases between them. Looked up from germline, CDR1 is SGHTA and CDR2 is FQGNSA. The CDR3 bases are TGTGCCAGCAGCTTGGACCGCTCTCAAGGCTACACCTTC. It encodes CASSLDRSQGYTF.

The CDR3 DNA follows: TGTGCCACCAGCAGGAGCCGGGACAGAGTTAATCAGCCCCAGCATTTT. Encoded protein: CATSRSRDRVNQPQHF. V usage is TRBV15 and J usage is TRBJ1-5, with 7 positions matching TRBD1. CDR3 length: 16 residues. With 3 bases clipped from V and 4 bases from J, the junction kept 9 bases outside the gene matches. CDR1 is LNHNV and CDR2 is YYDKDF in the germline V gene (reference sequence).

The chain carries TRBV4-2 and TRBJ2-4; the match to TRBD1 covers 7 bases. Germline V gene sequence: CDR1 LGHNA, CDR2 YNFKEQ. V lost 0 bases, J lost 1 base, and 6 bases stayed unmatched. CDR3 length equals 17 residues. In DNA, the CDR3 is TGTGCCAGCAGCCAAGAAGCGACAGGGATGGCCAAAAACATTCAGTACTTC. Protein: CASSQEATGMAKNIQYF.

V usage is TRBV20-1 and J usage is TRBJ2-7, with a tentative D call TRBD1 (5 bases). V was trimmed by 6 bases and J by 10 bases, leaving 22 bases between them. The germline CDR1 and CDR2 sequences are DFQATT and SNEGSKA (reference sequence). This CDR3 region has 13 residues. CDR3 residues: CSAVPGWELGQYF. CDR3 DNA sequence: TGCAGTGCAGTACCAGGGTGGGAACTCGGTCAGTACTTC.

This sequence joins TRBV29-1 and TRBJ2-6; D possibly corresponds to TRBD1 (6 bases). Germline CDR1 SQVTM, CDR2 ANQGSEA. V was cut by 6 bases and J by 0 bases, with 15 bases left in between. The CDR3 length is 16 residues. Here the CDR3 reads CSVGDNLGSGANVLTF. The CDR3 nucleotides are TGCAGCGTCGGGGACAATTTGGGCTCTGGGGCCAACGTCCTGACTTTC.

This rearrangement joins TRBV16 to TRBJ2-5; D is unclear. Trimming cost V 0 bases and J 2 bases, with 7 bases left between them. CDR1 and CDR2 (germline): KGHSY, FQNENV. The CDR3 spans 14 residues. CDR3 loop: CASSQSPVQETQYF. The CDR3 bases are TGTGCCAGCAGCCAATCTCCGGTTCAAGAGACCCAGTACTTC.

V is TRBV6-2 or TRBV6-3 and J is TRBJ2-7; D remains ambiguous. The CDR3 extends over 15 amino acids. V lost 5 bases and J lost 4, with 18 bases in between. Germline values: CDR1 MNHEY, CDR2 SVGEGT. The CDR3 region is CASSPSGPANYEQYF. The CDR3 region has the DNA TGTGCCAGCAGTCCCTCTGGGCCAGCTAATTACGAGCAGTACTTC.

J is TRBJ2-3 and V is TRBV2; a weak D match, TRBD2 (5 bases). Per the germline V gene, CDR1 is SNHLY and CDR2 is FYNNEI. Trimming cost V 0 bases and J 8 bases, with 9 bases left between them. The CDR3 sequence is 13 residues long. CDR3: CASSEAGDGTQYF. CDR3 nucleotides: TGTGCCAGCAGTGAAGCCGGGGATGGTACGCAGTATTTT.

This rearrangement joins TRBV6-1 to TRBJ1-6; 10 nucleotides line up with TRBD1. CDR1 and CDR2 (germline): MNHNS, SASEGT. CDR3 size: 17 residues. V lost 5 bases and J lost 6; bases outside the gene matches: 10. DNA of the CDR3: TGTGCCAGCAGTATTCAAGGGACAGGGGTCTTTAATTCACCCCTCCACTTT. Translation: CASSIQGTGVFNSPLHF.

The chain couples TRBV6-2 or TRBV6-3 to TRBJ2-1; D gene uncertain. Germline V lookup: CDR1 MNHEY, CDR2 SVGEGT. Trimming took off 2 bases at V and 8 bases at J, with 16 bases between the two ends. CDR3 length: 15 amino acids. This CDR3 reads CASSYVGISGDEQFF. Written as DNA, the CDR3 is TGTGCCAGCAGTTACGTTGGCATAAGTGGCGATGAGCAGTTCTTC.

This clonotype is a singleton in its sample. V is TRBV2 and J is TRBJ2-1, with D possibly matching TRBD1 (6 bases). CDR3 length: 15 amino acids. Germline V CDR1 and CDR2: SNHLY, FYNNEI. V was cut by 7 bases and J by 0 bases, with 13 bases left in between. CDR3 sequence reads: CASKTGAISYNEQFF. CDR3 sequence (DNA): TGTGCCAGCAAGACAGGTGCTATCTCCTACAATGAGCAGTTCTTC.